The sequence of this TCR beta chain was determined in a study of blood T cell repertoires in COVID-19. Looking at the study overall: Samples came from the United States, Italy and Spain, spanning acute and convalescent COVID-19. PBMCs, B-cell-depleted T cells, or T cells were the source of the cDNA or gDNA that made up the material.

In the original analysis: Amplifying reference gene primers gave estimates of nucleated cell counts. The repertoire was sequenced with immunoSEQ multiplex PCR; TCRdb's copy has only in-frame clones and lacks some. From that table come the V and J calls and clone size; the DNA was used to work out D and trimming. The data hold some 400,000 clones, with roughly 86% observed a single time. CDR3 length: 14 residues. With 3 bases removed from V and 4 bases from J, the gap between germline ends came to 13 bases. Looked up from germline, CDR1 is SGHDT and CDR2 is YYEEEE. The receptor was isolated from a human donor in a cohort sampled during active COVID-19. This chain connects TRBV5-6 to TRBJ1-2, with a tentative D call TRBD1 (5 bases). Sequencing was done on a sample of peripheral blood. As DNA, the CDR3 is TGTGCCAGCAGCTCAATTGGGGCCCGCTATGGCTACACCTTC. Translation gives CASSSIGARYGYTF.